These T cell receptor beta chains were read from a single sample in a study of vaccination effects on CD4 cells after COVID-19. These receptors are not linked to any known antigen. The assay was immunoSEQ multiplex PCR, and TCRdb's table has in-frame clones only and misses some. The sample has fewer than 90,000 clones; 60% to 80% are singletons. The specimen was CD4+ T cells from PBMCs cultured with HCoV-OC43 spike peptides, collected after COVID-19 vaccination. The source is a human donor who received a COVID-19 vaccine. The CDR3 runs from the conserved cysteine through the conserved F or W. Each record gives: J gene, D gene, clone size, V gene, CDR3 protein, CDR3 DNA. A D gene is named only where the DNA matches it firmly. Clone size, where shown, is once, few, many, or a class for clones that have expanded.

j_gene: TRBJ2-3
d_gene: -
abundance: -
v_gene: TRBV12-5
CDR3aa: CASGLGSLSTQYF
CDR3nt: TGTGCTAGTGGTTTGGGGTCCCTGTCTACGCAGTATTTT

j_gene: TRBJ2-1
d_gene: TRBD1
abundance: few
v_gene: TRBV19
CDR3aa: CASSTPTGTASYNEQFF
CDR3nt: TGTGCCAGTAGTACACCCACCGGGACAGCATCCTACAATGAGCAGTTCTTC

j_gene: TRBJ1-5
d_gene: -
abundance: -
v_gene: TRBV7-3
CDR3aa: CASSLTRDQPQHF
CDR3nt: TGTGCCAGCAGCTTAACCCGGGATCAGCCCCAGCATTTT

j_gene: TRBJ1-4
d_gene: -
abundance: few
v_gene: TRBV15
CDR3aa: CATARQSNEKLFF
CDR3nt: TGTGCCACCGCCCGACAGTCTAATGAAAAACTGTTTTTT

j_gene: TRBJ1-1
d_gene: -
abundance: -
v_gene: TRBV24-1
CDR3aa: CATSDPRDGNTEAFF
CDR3nt: TGTGCCACCAGTGACCCAAGGGATGGGAACACTGAAGCTTTCTTT

j_gene: TRBJ1-6
d_gene: -
abundance: -
v_gene: TRBV5-6
CDR3aa: CASSSSPTANSPLHF
CDR3nt: TGTGCCAGCAGCTCGTCCCCGACAGCTAATTCACCCCTCCACTTT

j_gene: TRBJ2-5
d_gene: -
abundance: -
v_gene: TRBV7-2
CDR3aa: CASSLAGRGETQYF
CDR3nt: TGTGCCAGCAGCTTAGCGGGCCGAGGGGAGACCCAGTACTTC

j_gene: TRBJ2-1
d_gene: TRBD2
abundance: -
v_gene: TRBV9
CDR3aa: CASSVGGGTYNEQFF
CDR3nt: TGTGCCAGCAGCGTAGGCGGGGGGACCTACAATGAGCAGTTCTTC

j_gene: TRBJ2-3
d_gene: -
abundance: -
v_gene: TRBV7-2
CDR3aa: CASSLAWGPDTQYF
CDR3nt: TGTGCCAGCAGCTTAGCCTGGGGACCAGATACGCAGTATTTT

j_gene: TRBJ2-5
d_gene: -
abundance: -
v_gene: TRBV5-1
CDR3aa: CASSLGAWETQYF
CDR3nt: TGCGCCAGCAGCTTGGGGGCATGGGAGACCCAGTACTTC

j_gene: TRBJ1-4
d_gene: -
abundance: -
v_gene: TRBV27
CDR3aa: CASSPGDGEKLFF
CDR3nt: TGTGCCAGCAGTCCCGGGGATGGTGAAAAACTGTTTTTT

j_gene: TRBJ1-1
d_gene: -
abundance: few
v_gene: TRBV10-3
CDR3aa: CAIQRQSNTEAFF
CDR3nt: TGTGCCATCCAGAGGCAGTCGAACACTGAAGCTTTCTTT

j_gene: TRBJ2-1
d_gene: TRBD2
abundance: -
v_gene: TRBV14
CDR3aa: CASSQDRNGGFYNEQFF
CDR3nt: TGTGCCAGCAGCCAAGATCGAAACGGGGGGTTCTACAATGAGCAGTTCTTC

j_gene: TRBJ1-1
d_gene: -
abundance: -
v_gene: TRBV28
CDR3aa: CASGAPGGNTEAFF
CDR3nt: TGTGCCAGCGGCGCCCCTGGTGGAAACACTGAAGCTTTCTTT

j_gene: TRBJ1-2
d_gene: -
abundance: -
v_gene: TRBV19
CDR3aa: CASSIETIGTYGYTF
CDR3nt: TGTGCCAGTAGTATCGAAACAATTGGGACATATGGCTACACCTTC

j_gene: TRBJ1-2
d_gene: -
abundance: -
v_gene: TRBV3-1/TRBV3-2
CDR3aa: CASSQGGTILTF
CDR3nt: TGTGCCAGCAGCCAAGGAGGGACTATACTCACCTTC

j_gene: TRBJ1-3
d_gene: -
abundance: few
v_gene: TRBV12-5
CDR3aa: CASGLISRNTIYF
CDR3nt: TGTGCTAGTGGTTTGATATCTCGTAACACCATATATTTT

j_gene: TRBJ1-2
d_gene: -
abundance: few
v_gene: TRBV25-1
CDR3aa: CASSHTGGSDRYTF
CDR3nt: TGTGCCAGCAGCCATACCGGGGGATCCGATCGCTACACCTTC

j_gene: TRBJ1-1
d_gene: -
abundance: -
v_gene: TRBV11-3
CDR3aa: CASSRQTGNTEAFF
CDR3nt: TGTGCCAGCAGCCGACAAACGGGAAACACTGAAGCTTTCTTT

j_gene: TRBJ2-3
d_gene: -
abundance: -
v_gene: TRBV19
CDR3aa: CASSGGGGVGTDTQYF
CDR3nt: TGTGCCAGTAGTGGAGGAGGGGGCGTCGGCACAGATACGCAGTATTTT

j_gene: TRBJ2-3
d_gene: -
abundance: once
v_gene: TRBV18
CDR3aa: CASSPGSPIDTQYF
CDR3nt: TGTGCCAGCTCTCCCGGGTCCCCCATCGATACGCAGTATTTT

j_gene: TRBJ2-6
d_gene: -
abundance: -
v_gene: TRBV4-3
CDR3aa: CASSHIGGSGVSSGANVLTF
CDR3nt: TGCGCCAGCAGCCACATAGGTGGCAGTGGGGTTTCCTCTGGGGCCAACGTCCTGACTTTC

j_gene: TRBJ2-3
d_gene: -
abundance: -
v_gene: TRBV5-1
CDR3aa: CASSLSGGRDTQYF
CDR3nt: TGCGCCAGCAGCTTGTCAGGTGGTAGAGATACGCAGTATTTT